This TCR beta chain was captured in a study of blood T cell repertoires in COVID-19. Overall study: Italy, Spain and the United States were the sources of the convalescent and acute COVID-19 samples.

As handled by the study authors: Amplification of reference gene primers was used by the study to estimate nucleated cell counts. Libraries were prepared by immunoSEQ multiplex PCR; TCRdb keeps only in-frame clonotypes and omits some of them. The V and J calls and clone size were taken over from that table, and D and trimming were inferred from the DNA. This table has about 52,000 clones, approximately 92% appearing once. V was cut by 0 bases and J by 1 base, with 6 bases left in between. This CDR3 spans 15 amino acids. Germline V gives CDR1 MNHEY, CDR2 SVGAGI. The specimen was peripheral blood. The source is a man aged 55 to 70 with active COVID-19. The rearrangement links TRBV6-5 to TRBJ2-2, with D unclear. DNA for the CDR3: TGTGCCAGCAGTTACTCGCGGTGGAACACCGGGGAGCTGTTTTTT. The encoded protein is CASSYSRWNTGELFF.